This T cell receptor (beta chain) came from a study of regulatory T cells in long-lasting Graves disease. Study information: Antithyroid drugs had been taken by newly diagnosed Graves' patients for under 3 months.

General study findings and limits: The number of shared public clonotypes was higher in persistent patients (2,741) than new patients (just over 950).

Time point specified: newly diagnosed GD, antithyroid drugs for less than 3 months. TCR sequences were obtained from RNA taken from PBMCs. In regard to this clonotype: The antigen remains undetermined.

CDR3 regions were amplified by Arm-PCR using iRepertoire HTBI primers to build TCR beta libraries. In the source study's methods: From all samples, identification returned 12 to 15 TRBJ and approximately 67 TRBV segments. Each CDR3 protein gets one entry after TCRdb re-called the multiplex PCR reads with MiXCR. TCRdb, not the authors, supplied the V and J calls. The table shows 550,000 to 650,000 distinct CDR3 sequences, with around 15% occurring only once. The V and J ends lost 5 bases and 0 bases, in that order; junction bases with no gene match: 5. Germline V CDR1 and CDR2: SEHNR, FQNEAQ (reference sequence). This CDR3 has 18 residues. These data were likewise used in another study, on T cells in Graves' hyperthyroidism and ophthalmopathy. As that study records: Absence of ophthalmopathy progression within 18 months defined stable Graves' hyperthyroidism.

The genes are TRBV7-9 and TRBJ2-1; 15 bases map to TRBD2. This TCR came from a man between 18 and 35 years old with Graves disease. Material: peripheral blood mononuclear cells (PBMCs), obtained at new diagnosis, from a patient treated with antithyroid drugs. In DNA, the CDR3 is TGTGCCAGCAGCGAGGGACTAGCGGGAGGCCTCTCCTACAATGAGCAGTTCTTC. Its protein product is CASSEGLAGGLSYNEQFF.